This TCR beta chain was recorded in a study of tumor and adjacent non-tumor tissue in lung cancer. Study overall: There were 11 to 13 adenocarcinoma, 2 squamous cell carcinoma and 1 small cell lung cancer cases.

RNA was extracted from bulk tissue without any cell sorting. Distant lung tissue was collected more than 3 cm away from the tumor edge. This clonotype was detected ten times or more. No antigen is known for it. Points from the study as a whole: Compared with tumor, normal lung showed significantly lower TCR diversity.

TCRbeta libraries were built with three rounds of nested PCR, modified from ARM-PCR. TCRdb independently ran MiXCR on the multiplex PCR reads; one entry per CDR3 protein. This sample has under 80,000 distinct CDR3 sequences, with approximately 73% found just once. The specimen was distant non-tumor lung tissue. The receptor comes from a man between 60 and 75 years old with non-small cell lung cancer.

The CDR3 coding sequence is TGTGCCAGCAGCCCCCTCACAGGGGGCACTGAAGCTTTCTTT. Its protein product is CASSPLTGGTEAFF. The chain joins TRBV7-9 to TRBJ1-1, with 8 bases fitting TRBD1. The CDR3 runs 14 residues. V shed 5 bases and J 4 bases; nucleotides not matched to a gene: 6. The germline V gene has CDR1 SEHNR and CDR2 FQNEAQ (reference sequence).